Following are 30 T cell receptor beta chains from one sample sequenced in a study of regulatory T cells in long-lasting Graves disease. Time point noted: newly diagnosed GD, antithyroid drugs for less than 3 months. Preparation of the TCR library used RNA extracted from PBMCs. According to the study, TCR beta libraries were built with iRepertoire HTBI primers and CDR3-region Arm-PCR. In TCRdb, the multiplex PCR reads were re-called with MiXCR into one record per CDR3 protein. The sample consists of roughly 500,000 distinct CDR3 sequences, approximately 12% of them appearing once. The sample was also reused in another study, on T cells in Graves' hyperthyroidism and ophthalmopathy.

The sequencing here drew on peripheral blood mononuclear cells (PBMCs), taken at new diagnosis, from a patient treated with antithyroid drugs. All receptors derive from a man aged 25-45 years with Graves disease.

The sample holds many counts of this clonotype. The chain is built from TRBV2 and TRBJ2-1; D is tentatively TRBD1 or TRBD2 (5 bases each). Germline values: CDR1 SNHLY, CDR2 FYNNEI. V shed 6 bases and J shed 3 bases, with 12 bases lying between them. The CDR3 totals 14 residues. The DNA for the CDR3 is TGTGCCAGCAGAATCCGGGACCACTACAATGAGCAGTTCTTC. Amino acids: CASRIRDHYNEQFF.

This clonotype has a count of ten or more. This sequence joins TRBV24-1 and TRBJ2-5, with D unclear. The length of the CDR3 is 15 residues. V dropped 3 bases and J dropped 1 base, with 11 bases sitting between them. Germline values: CDR1 KGHDR, CDR2 SFDVKD. This CDR3 is CATSDPSGPQETQYF. The CDR3 region has the DNA TGTGCCACCAGTGATCCCTCTGGGCCCCAAGAGACCCAGTACTTC.

This clonotype was counted at least ten times. The V call is TRBV14, the J call TRBJ2-7; D not certain. V was clipped by 1 base and J by 2 bases, with 12 bases between them. The CDR3 sequence is 15 residues long. Germline V CDR1 and CDR2: SGHDN, FVKESK. The CDR3 sequence is CASSQGLGITYEQYF. Here the CDR3 DNA reads TGTGCCAGCAGCCAAGGATTGGGGATCACCTACGAGCAGTACTTC.

This clonotype was seen at least ten times. The chain is built from TRBV6-4 and TRBJ1-1; D uncertain. Between the trimmed V and J ends, which lost 4 bases and 3 bases, there was a span of 12 bases. The CDR3 consists of 14 residues. Per germline, CDR1 MRHNA and CDR2 SNTAGT. The CDR3 is CASSAFGDDTEAFF. The CDR3 coding sequence is TGTGCCAGCAGTGCGTTCGGGGATGACACTGAAGCTTTCTTT.

This chain links TRBV18 with TRBJ2-7; 10 bases are a match to TRBD2. The CDR3 spans 15 residues. Looked up from germline, CDR1 is KGHSH and CDR2 is LQKENI. V lost 5 bases and J lost 3; bases outside the gene matches: 7. The CDR3 DNA reads TGTGCCAGCTCAGAAGCGGGAGGGACAAACTACGAGCAGTACTTC. It encodes CASSEAGGTNYEQYF.

The rearrangement uses TRBV10-3 and TRBJ1-6, with no clear D. Trimming left V 6 bases short and J 12 bases short, with 9 bases between. Germline V gene data show CDR1 as ENHRY and CDR2 as SYGVKD. The CDR3 sequence is 11 residues long. The CDR3 coding sequence is TGTGCCATCAGCTCAAGTGGACCCCTCCACTTT. Translated, it gives CAISSSGPLHF.

This clonotype was found many times. The CDR3 protein is CASSLLSGGPEEQYF. The CDR3, as DNA: TGTGCCAGCAGTTTATTATCGGGAGGGCCGGAAGAGCAGTACTTC. The rearrangement uses TRBV28 and TRBJ2-7; TRBD2 agrees at 8 bases. The V segment lost 1 base and the J segment 7 bases; nucleotides outside the gene matches: 9. Germline assignment: CDR1 MDHEN and CDR2 SYDVKM. CDR3 length: 15 residues.

This clonotype came up many times. The V call is TRBV5-1, the J call TRBJ2-6; either TRBD1 or TRBD2 may supply D (5 bases each). V lost 4 bases and J 0 bases, leaving 14 bases between the germline ends. The CDR3 runs 17 residues. The germline CDR1 and CDR2 sequences are SGHRS and YFSETQ. The CDR3 spells CASSLGRRVSGANVLTF. In nucleotides, the CDR3 is TGCGCCAGCAGCCTGGGACGGCGGGTCTCTGGGGCCAACGTCCTGACTTTC.

There are many counts of this clonotype. This chain uses TRBV12-3 or TRBV12-4 with TRBJ2-3; TRBD2 matches at 9 bases. This CDR3 is 15 amino acids long. V lost 3 bases, J lost 6 bases, and 7 bases stayed unmatched. In DNA form, the CDR3 reads TGTGCCAGCAGTTTTCGACTAGCGGAGGATGATACGCAGTATTTT. Residues: CASSFRLAEDDTQYF.

This clonotype was counted between two and nine times. A read error is possible here, since a much larger clone lies one base away. This chain uses TRBV12-3 or TRBV12-4 with TRBJ2-3; perhaps TRBD2 as D (5 bases). The CDR3 is 16 residues long. The germline V and J ends were trimmed by 2 bases and 1 base, with 13 bases remaining between them. The CDR3 loop reads CASSLCGSARTDTQYF. CDR3 coding DNA: TGTGCCAGCAGTTTATGCGGTAGCGCCCGCACAGATACGCAGTATTTT.

This clonotype has ten or more counts. The chain joins TRBV25-1 to TRBJ2-7; no clear D. Germline loops: CDR1 MGHDK, CDR2 SYGVNS. The CDR3 is 14 residues long. Trimming left V 7 bases short and J 4 bases short, with 17 bases between. The CDR3 here is CASTNLPSGYEQYF. The CDR3 region has the DNA TGTGCCAGCACCAACCTCCCCAGTGGGTACGAGCAGTACTTC.

This clonotype has just a few counts. The rearrangement joins TRBV6-1 to TRBJ1-1, with a possible D match to TRBD1 (5 bases). The CDR3 spans 16 residues. Trimming pared 6 bases from V and 6 bases from J, leaving 23 bases between. Germline CDR1 is MNHNS and CDR2 is SASEGT. CDR3 in DNA: TGTGCCAGCAGCCCTTTACCGGGACTTGGGGTCCCTGAAGCTTTCTTT. This encodes CASSPLPGLGVPEAFF.

This clonotype came up many times. The V gene is TRBV20-1, the J gene TRBJ2-7; D is unclear. Trimming shortened V by 5 bases and J by 0 bases, and 14 bases separated the two germline ends. Germline values: CDR1 DFQATT, CDR2 SNEGSKA (reference sequence). This CDR3 spans 14 amino acids. Here the CDR3 reads CSAYIPRFSYEQYF. The CDR3 DNA reads as TGCAGTGCTTATATACCTCGGTTCTCCTACGAGCAGTACTTC.

This chain uses TRBV29-1 with TRBJ1-2; D gene ambiguous. This CDR3 is built from 14 residues. With 0 bases removed from V and 2 bases from J, the gap between germline ends came to 10 bases. The germline gives CDR1 SQVTM, CDR2 ANQGSEA. The CDR3 region has the DNA TGCAGCGTTGAAGATGGGCAGAAAAACTATGGCTACACCTTC. It codes for CSVEDGQKNYGYTF.

This clonotype has at least ten counts. This chain joins TRBV13 and TRBJ2-7, with 7 bases aligning to TRBD2. Per the germline V gene, CDR1 is PRHDT and CDR2 is FYEKMQ (reference sequence). The CDR3 is 14 residues long. The ends lost 5 bases at V and 4 bases at J; junction bases unmatched: 8. CDR3 loop: CASSPPLGGYEQYF. The CDR3 DNA reads TGTGCCAGCAGCCCGCCCCTGGGGGGGTACGAGCAGTACTTC.

This clonotype was seen many times. The chain is built from TRBV7-2 and TRBJ2-1, with 9 positions matching TRBD2. The CDR3 is made up of 15 amino acids. In germline, CDR1 is SGHTA, CDR2 FQGNSA. V shed 5 bases, J shed 0 bases, and the junction held 2 bases outside the gene matches. The CDR3 spells CASSVTSGSYNEQFF. In nucleotides, the CDR3 is TGTGCCAGCAGCGTGACTAGCGGCTCCTACAATGAGCAGTTCTTC.

This clonotype was observed a handful of times. At one end, the junction sequence differs from germline, possibly due to a read error. The chain carries TRBV13 and TRBJ1-1; D uncertain. The CDR3 extends over 15 amino acids. Looked up from germline, CDR1 is PRHDT and CDR2 is FYEKMQ (reference sequence). CDR3 protein: CASSLNGRWNPEAFF. The CDR3 nucleotides are TGTGCCAGCAGCTTGAACGGACGGTGGAACCCTGAAGCTTTCTTT.

V and J are TRBV9 and TRBJ1-4; 7 bases fit TRBD1. This CDR3 spans 14 amino acids. Losses at the gene ends were 3 bases for V and 8 bases for J; bases not matched to a gene: 7. CDR1 is SGDLS and CDR2 is YYNGEE in the germline V gene. CDR3 in DNA: TGTGCCAGCAGCGCTGACAGGGTTACCGAAAAACTGTTTTTT. It translates to CASSADRVTEKLFF.

V gene TRBV25-1 combines with J gene TRBJ2-1, with a possible D match to TRBD2 (5 bases). V lost 0 bases to trimming and J lost 4 bases, with 13 bases between them. In germline, CDR1 is MGHDK, CDR2 SYGVNS. The CDR3 extends over 16 amino acids. The CDR3 region has the DNA TGTGCCAGCAGTGAATACGCAGCGGCCCCATACAATGAGCAGTTCTTC. Its protein is CASSEYAAAPYNEQFF. Drawing the rest from reference TRBV25-1 and TRBJ2-1, the complete variable domain is EADIYQTPRYLVIGTGKKITLECSQTMGHDKMYWYQQDPGMELHLIHYSYGVNSTEKGDLSSESTVSRIRTEHFPLTLESARPSHTSQYLCASSEYAAAPYNEQFFGPGTRLTVL.

This clonotype came up a few times. This chain links TRBV4-1 with TRBJ1-1; a possible D gene is TRBD1 (6 bases). Germline CDR1 is MGHRA and CDR2 is YSYEKL. The CDR3 sequence is 16 residues long. V was pared by 0 bases and J by 4 bases, with 15 bases between. As DNA, the CDR3 is TGCGCCAGCAGCCAAGATCCGCCAGGGGTAGGCACTGAAGCTTTCTTT. This sequence encodes CASSQDPPGVGTEAFF.

This clonotype was detected many times. The chain is built from TRBV6-1 and TRBJ1-6, with TRBD1 as a possible D gene (6 bases). Trimming took off 7 bases at V and 7 bases at J, with 23 bases between the two ends. This CDR3 has 17 amino acids. Germline-derived CDR1 and CDR2 are MNHNS and SASEGT. CDR3 coding DNA: TGTGCCAGCACCCTAAGAGGGGGGCGCGAGGAGAATTCACCCCTCCACTTT. Encoded protein: CASTLRGGREENSPLHF.

This clonotype was counted at least ten times. The chain uses TRBV29-1 and TRBJ2-5; D not certain. V lost 6 bases to trimming and J lost 1 base, with 12 bases between them. The CDR3 totals 13 residues. Germline V gives CDR1 SQVTM, CDR2 ANQGSEA. CDR3 protein: CSVAGPPQETQYF. The CDR3 bases are TGCAGCGTCGCTGGACCGCCCCAAGAGACCCAGTACTTC.

This chain uses TRBV19 with TRBJ2-5, with D unclear. The length of the CDR3 is 14 residues. Germline V gene data show CDR1 as LNHDA and CDR2 as SQIVND (reference sequence). The germline V and J ends were trimmed by 5 bases and 0 bases, with 10 bases remaining between them. The CDR3 sequence is CASSSGPYQETQYF. As DNA, the CDR3 is TGTGCCAGTAGTTCGGGCCCGTACCAAGAGACCCAGTACTTC.

This clonotype was detected ten times or more. The V and J genes are TRBV7-9 and TRBJ1-1; no clear D gene. CDR1 is SEHNR and CDR2 is FQNEAQ in the germline V gene (reference sequence). Trimming took 2 bases from V and 5 from J, leaving 12 bases between them. The CDR3 spans 14 residues. CDR3 loop: CASSLSRLGTEAFF. The CDR3 region has the DNA TGTGCCAGCAGCTTAAGTCGCCTGGGGACTGAAGCTTTCTTT.

This clonotype appeared many times. The chain uses TRBV7-9 and TRBJ2-1; no definite D call. Deletions cut 4 bases from V and 1 base from J, with 2 bases between. The CDR3 covers 12 residues. CDR1 SEHNR and CDR2 FQNEAQ come from the germline V gene (reference sequence). For the CDR3, the DNA is TGTGCCAGCAGCTGGTCCTACAATGAGCAGTTCTTC. It specifies CASSWSYNEQFF.

This clonotype has a count of ten or more. The V gene is TRBV18, the J gene TRBJ1-5; 10 nucleotides agree with TRBD1. The J segment lost 6 bases and the V segment lost 6 bases, leaving 11 bases of the junction unmatched. CDR1 and CDR2 (germline): KGHSH, LQKENI. CDR3 size: 16 residues. The CDR3: CASSGTGTGERQPQHF. The CDR3 coding sequence is TGTGCCAGCTCCGGCACCGGGACAGGGGAGCGTCAGCCCCAGCATTTT.

This clonotype was counted ten times or more. CDR3 protein: CATSITTDRGAYEQYF. The CDR3 region has the DNA TGTGCCACCAGCATTACTACGGACAGGGGGGCCTACGAGCAGTACTTC. The chain is built from TRBV15 and TRBJ2-7; 10 bases are a match to TRBD1. This CDR3 is 16 amino acids long. The V gene's germline CDR1 is LNHNV and CDR2 YYDKDF (reference sequence). The V gene end was trimmed by 4 bases and the J gene end by 2 bases; junction bases not matched to a gene: 8.

This clonotype showed up just a few times. The chain uses TRBV5-5 and TRBJ1-5; tentative D call: TRBD1 (6 bases). The germline gives CDR1 SGHKS, CDR2 YYEKEE (reference sequence). The V end was cut by 4 bases, the J end by 2 bases, with 13 bases between. CDR3 length equals 15 residues. The CDR3 DNA is TGTGCCAGCAGCCTACAGGGTCTTGGCAATCAGCCCCAGCATTTT. Encoded protein: CASSLQGLGNQPQHF. The complete variable domain, with remaining parts taken from reference TRBV5-5 and TRBJ1-5, reads DAGVTQSPTHLIKTRGQQVTLRCSPISGHKSVSWYQQVLGQGPQFIFQYYEKEERGRGNFPDRFSARQFPNYSSELNVNALLLGDSALYLCASSLQGLGNQPQHFGDGTRLSIL.

This clonotype was picked up a small number of times. V is TRBV7-3 and J is TRBJ2-5; the D is unclear. Per the germline V gene, CDR1 is SGHTA and CDR2 is FQGTGA. CDR3 length: 14 amino acids. The V and J ends lost 2 bases and 3 bases respectively, with 10 bases between them. The DNA of the CDR3 is TGTGCCAGCAGCTTAGAGGTGTACAAAGAGACCCAGTACTTC. Protein product: CASSLEVYKETQYF.

The rearrangement uses TRBV18 and TRBJ2-5; tentative D call: TRBD1 (5 bases). V was cut by 2 bases and J by 1 base, with 8 bases left in between. CDR3 size: 14 residues. Germline V CDR1 and CDR2: KGHSH, LQKENI. CDR3 in amino acids: CASSPKTVQETQYF. CDR3 DNA sequence: TGTGCCAGCTCACCAAAGACAGTCCAAGAGACCCAGTACTTC.